Sequencing of this TCR beta chain was carried out in a study of type 1 and type 2 diabetes patients. Study details: CD4+ or CD8+ T cells were positively selected from PBMCs with microbeads. A total of approximately 20,000,000 paired-end reads came from the whole study.

PCR was run on genomic DNA. A primer set of 30 forward and 13 reverse primers amplified the CDR3. TCRdb used MiXCR to reprocess the multiplex PCR reads, holding one entry per CDR3 protein. The sample holds about 270,000 distinct CDR3 sequences; roughly 48% are singletons and the top ten take roughly 15%. The CDR3 is 14 residues long. Germline values: CDR1 MNHEY, CDR2 SMNVEV (reference sequence). The V segment lost 5 bases and the J segment 4 bases; nucleotides outside the gene matches: 8. Diabetic patients met standard criteria for type 1 or type 2 diabetes. The specimen was peripheral blood mononuclear cells (PBMCs). The V and J genes are TRBV27 and TRBJ2-7; 7 bases map to TRBD1. The sequence was collected from a man younger than 35 with type 2 diabetes. The chain's CDR3 is CASSPAGTDYEQYF. The CDR3 DNA reads as TGTGCCAGCAGTCCTGCCGGGACAGATTACGAGCAGTACTTC.